One and the same sample provided the 29 T cell receptor beta chains below, sequenced in a study of cytomegalovirus exposure and HLA in healthy donors. The study ran its PCR with 60 Vbeta and 13 Jbeta primers. Only in-frame clones appear in the TCRdb table, and some are missing; sequencing was by immunoSEQ multiplex PCR. The profile shows about 100,000 clones, just under 80% of them singletons. The sequencing sample was made of PBMCs. The receptor source for this set is a woman between 40 and 50 years old in good health and CMV-seronegative.

This sequence joins TRBV10-3 and TRBJ2-3; 10 positions agree with TRBD2. J gave up 0 bases and V 7 bases, and 7 bases lay outside the gene matches. Germline V gene lookup returns CDR1 ENHRY and CDR2 SYGVKD. The CDR3 extends over 16 amino acids. CDR3 loop: CAINGRAGGSTDTQYF. CDR3 bases: TGTGCCATCAATGGGCGAGCGGGGGGGAGCACAGATACGCAGTATTTT.

Concerning this clone itself: At the DNA level, this CDR3 is encoded by other sequences in the same sample as well. CDR3 residues: CASSRDRDQPQHF. CDR3 DNA: TGTGCCAGCAGTCGGGACAGGGATCAGCCCCAGCATTTT. The J gene is TRBJ1-5, the V gene TRBV6-5, with 9 bases fitting TRBD1. The germline CDR1 and CDR2 sequences are MNHEY and SVGAGI. V was pared by 5 bases and J by 5 bases, with 1 base of the junction left unmatched. This CDR3 has 13 residues.

The CDR3 spells CASSLGGHREQYF. The CDR3 bases are TGTGCCAGCAGTTTAGGGGGACATCGCGAGCAGTACTTC. This rearrangement joins TRBV28 to TRBJ2-7, with D perhaps matching TRBD1 (6 bases). The CDR3 spans 13 residues. Germline loops: CDR1 MDHEN, CDR2 SYDVKM. V lost 2 bases to trimming and J lost 6 bases, with 11 bases between them.

This clone was counted between two and nine times. The J gene is TRBJ1-5, the V gene TRBV6-1; D remains ambiguous. Germline lookup yields CDR1 MNHNS and CDR2 SASEGT. The CDR3 has 13 residues. With 11 bases removed from V and 5 bases from J, the gap between germline ends came to 16 bases. CDR3 nucleotide sequence: TGTGCCGCAGCTAGCCAGACCGATCAGCCCCAGCATTTT. Protein product: CAAASQTDQPQHF.

The rearrangement joins TRBV7-9 to TRBJ2-7; D is possibly TRBD1 (7 bases). The CDR3 has 15 amino acids. Between the trimmed V and J ends, which lost 5 bases and 3 bases, there was a span of 17 bases. CDR1 is SEHNR, CDR2 FQNEAQ, per germline (reference sequence). CDR3 nucleotide sequence: TGTGCCAGCAGCCGGGAGTCAGGGGGAAACTACGAGCAGTACTTC. Translating it yields CASSRESGGNYEQYF.

The chain combines TRBV7-3 with TRBJ2-5, with 7 positions matching TRBD1. This CDR3 region has 13 residues. The V segment lost 1 base and the J segment 4 bases; nucleotides outside the gene matches: 0. Germline CDR1 SGHTA, CDR2 FQGTGA. The chain's CDR3 is CASSLNRGETQYF. In DNA form, the CDR3 reads TGTGCCAGCAGCTTAAACAGGGGAGAGACCCAGTACTTC.

The rearrangement uses TRBV28 and TRBJ2-7, with 9 bases matching TRBD1. There are 14 residues in the CDR3. V gave up 5 bases and J gave up 5 bases; unmatched junction bases: 7. Germline assignment: CDR1 MDHEN and CDR2 SYDVKM. The CDR3 DNA is TGTGCCAGCAGTACCGGGACAGGGTTAAACGAGCAGTACTTC. Translation gives CASSTGTGLNEQYF.

V gene TRBV7-2 combines with J gene TRBJ1-1, with TRBD1 as a possible D gene (5 bases). CDR3 length: 15 amino acids. V shed 1 base and J shed 0 bases, with 9 bases lying between them. Germline V gene lookup returns CDR1 SGHTA and CDR2 FQGNSA. CDR3 nucleotide sequence: TGTGCCAGCAGCTTAGGACAGCCCATGAACACTGAAGCTTTCTTT. This sequence encodes CASSLGQPMNTEAFF.

V is TRBV5-1 and J is TRBJ1-6; D possibly corresponds to TRBD1 (6 bases). CDR1 and CDR2 (germline): SGHRS, YFSETQ. The germline V and J ends were trimmed by 0 bases and 10 bases, with 11 bases remaining between them. This CDR3 comprises 14 residues. CDR3 sequence (DNA): TGCGCCAGCAGCTTGGAAGGACAGACGTCACCCCTCCACTTT. This translates into CASSLEGQTSPLHF.

The chain recombines TRBV19 with TRBJ2-1, with 10 positions matching TRBD1. The CDR3 loop spans 16 amino acids. Trimming at V came to 4 bases and at J to 1 base, leaving 4 bases not matched to a gene. CDR1 and CDR2 (germline): LNHDA, SQIVND (reference sequence). CDR3 sequence reads: CASSSQDRGSYNEQFF. The CDR3, as DNA: TGTGCCAGTAGTAGCCAGGACAGGGGGTCCTACAATGAGCAGTTCTTC.

V gene TRBV5-6 combines with J gene TRBJ2-1, with 7 bases identical to TRBD1. This CDR3 contains 17 residues. The trim removed 0 bases at V and 2 bases at J, leaving 8 bases unmatched. The germline V gene has CDR1 SGHDT and CDR2 YYEEEE. In DNA form, the CDR3 reads TGTGCCAGCAGCTTGGCCGGTCGGACAGGACCCTACAATGAGCAGTTCTTC. Translating it yields CASSLAGRTGPYNEQFF.

The chain joins TRBV19 to TRBJ2-2; 11 bases fit TRBD1. The CDR3 runs 16 residues. Germline CDR1 is LNHDA and CDR2 is SQIVND (reference sequence). The J segment lost 7 bases and the V segment lost 7 bases, leaving 11 bases of the junction unmatched. The CDR3 here is CASTTPRGQGGGELFF. The CDR3 DNA reads as TGTGCCAGTACCACTCCAAGGGGACAGGGGGGCGGGGAGCTGTTTTTT.

V is TRBV10-3 and J is TRBJ2-7; 10 nucleotides match TRBD2. V shed 0 bases and J 3 bases; nucleotides not matched to a gene: 2. Looked up from germline, CDR1 is ENHRY and CDR2 is SYGVKD. The CDR3 length is 15 residues. Written as DNA, the CDR3 is TGTGCCATCAGTGAGTCGTCTAGCGGGGGCTACGAGCAGTACTTC. Translating gives CAISESSSGGYEQYF.

This chain links TRBV9 with TRBJ2-7, with TRBD2 matching over 7 bases. Germline CDR1 reads SGDLS; CDR2 reads YYNGEE. This CDR3 has 15 amino acids. V lost 2 bases, J lost 0 bases, and 5 bases stayed unmatched. This CDR3 is CASSVRAGNSYEQYF. The CDR3 coding sequence is TGTGCCAGCAGCGTCCGAGCGGGGAACTCCTACGAGCAGTACTTC.

This clone was recorded only once. The CDR3 is CASSLAGTSGTDTQYF. CDR3 bases: TGTGCCAGCAGCTTAGCCGGGACTAGCGGCACAGATACGCAGTATTTT. This chain links TRBV7-2 with TRBJ2-3; 10 nucleotides match TRBD2. Germline V gives CDR1 SGHTA, CDR2 FQGNSA. The CDR3 totals 16 residues. V lost 0 bases, J lost 1 base, and 1 base stayed unmatched. Combining the CDR3 with reference TRBV7-2 and TRBJ2-3 gives the whole variable domain GAGVSQSPSNKVTEKGKDVELRCDPISGHTALYWYRQSLGQGLEFLIYFQGNSAPDKSGLPSDRFSAERTGGSVSTLTIQRTQQEDSAVYLCASSLAGTSGTDTQYFGPGTRLTVL.

This chain connects TRBV28 to TRBJ2-1; 7 bases map to TRBD1. Germline V lookup: CDR1 MDHEN, CDR2 SYDVKM. V trimming: 5 bases; J trimming: 5 bases; junction bases outside the gene matches: 12. This CDR3 spans 16 amino acids. Here the CDR3 reads CASSARLQGIHNEQFF. The CDR3 DNA reads as TGTGCCAGCAGTGCCCGGTTACAGGGGATCCACAATGAGCAGTTCTTC.

The DNA for the CDR3 is TGCGCCAGCAGCCAAGGGGACAGGAACACCGGGGAGCTGTTTTTT. Its translation: CASSQGDRNTGELFF. The chain combines TRBV4-3 with TRBJ2-2, with 7 bases fitting TRBD1. J was trimmed by 1 base and V by 1 base; bases with no gene match: 0. This CDR3 region has 15 residues. Germline lookup yields CDR1 LGHNA and CDR2 YSLEER.

In the case of this clone: The sample has other DNA sequences that encode this CDR3 too. This chain joins TRBV30 and TRBJ1-3; TRBD1 is a possible D gene (5 bases). Trimming cost V 1 base and J 9 bases, with 13 bases left between them. This CDR3 region has 13 residues. Germline loops: CDR1 GTSNPN, CDR2 SVGIG (reference sequence). CDR3 loop: CAWSDTGGGTIYF. The CDR3 coding sequence is TGTGCCTGGAGTGATACAGGCGGCGGCACCATATATTTT.

This chain links TRBV4-3 with TRBJ1-1, with unresolved D. This CDR3 spans 17 amino acids. Trimming left V 0 bases short and J 1 base short, with 15 bases between. The germline CDR1 and CDR2 sequences are LGHNA and YSLEER. The CDR3 loop is CASSQDPAGRKNTEAFF. CDR3 DNA: TGCGCCAGCAGCCAAGACCCGGCGGGCAGAAAGAACACTGAAGCTTTCTTT.

J is TRBJ2-7 and V is TRBV6-5, with 9 bases lining up with TRBD1. Germline values: CDR1 MNHEY, CDR2 SVGAGI. This CDR3 is 14 amino acids long. Trimming cost V 7 bases and J 3 bases; bases outside gene matches: 7. CDR3 DNA sequence: TGTGCCAGCACGGCGGGACAGGGAAACTACGAGCAGTACTTC. Amino acid sequence: CASTAGQGNYEQYF.

V and J are TRBV20-1 and TRBJ1-2, with D perhaps TRBD1 (5 bases). CDR1 DFQATT and CDR2 SNEGSKA come from the germline V gene (reference sequence). This CDR3 region has 10 residues. CDR3 DNA sequence: TGCAGCCTAAAGGGGCATGGCTACACCTTC. This encodes CSLKGHGYTF.

The count of this clone is one. The chain recombines TRBV9 with TRBJ2-7, with D hard to call. V was shortened by 0 bases and J by 0 bases, with 4 bases between the two germline ends. In germline, CDR1 is SGDLS, CDR2 YYNGEE. The CDR3 extends over 13 amino acids. As DNA, the CDR3 is TGTGCCAGCAGCGTAGATAGCTCCTACGAGCAGTACTTC. Protein product: CASSVDSSYEQYF.

The genes are TRBV5-6 and TRBJ1-1, with a possible D match to TRBD1 (5 bases). CDR1 and CDR2 (germline): SGHDT, YYEEEE. The CDR3 totals 15 residues. Trimming stripped 3 bases from V and 1 base from J, with 13 bases between. In DNA, the CDR3 is TGTGCCAGCAGCTCCGTCGGGGGGAGGAACACTGAAGCTTTCTTT. Its protein product is CASSSVGGRNTEAFF.

In its sample, this clone was seen a few times. The rearrangement joins TRBV7-3 to TRBJ2-7; D might be TRBD1 (5 bases). Deletions cut 5 bases from V and 0 bases from J, with 17 bases between. The CDR3 is made up of 16 amino acids. Germline V gene lookup returns CDR1 SGHTA and CDR2 FQGTGA. The CDR3 DNA sequence: TGTGCCAGCAGCCCCCCGACAGACCTGAACTCCTACGAGCAGTACTTC. Residues: CASSPPTDLNSYEQYF.

V and J are TRBV10-3 and TRBJ1-1, with 9 positions matching TRBD1. From germline, CDR1 is ENHRY and CDR2 SYGVKD. J lost 2 bases, V lost 4 bases, and 2 bases had no gene match. The CDR3 spans 14 residues. Here the CDR3 DNA reads TGTGCCATCAGTGGGGGACAGGGCAACACTGAAGCTTTCTTT. This encodes CAISGGQGNTEAFF.

This clone was seen only once. CDR3: CASSLPGLGETQYF. Here the CDR3 DNA reads TGTGCCAGCTCACTGCCGGGTCTCGGAGAGACCCAGTACTTC. This rearrangement joins TRBV18 to TRBJ2-5; D unclear. The length of the CDR3 is 14 residues. Germline CDR1 KGHSH, CDR2 LQKENI. V dropped 4 bases and J dropped 4 bases, with 13 bases sitting between them.

The chain couples TRBV30 to TRBJ1-2; D is possibly TRBD1 (5 bases). The germline V gene encodes CDR1 GTSNPN and CDR2 SVGIG (reference sequence). The CDR3 contains 15 residues. V lost 1 base and J lost 6, with 18 bases in between. CDR3 sequence: CAWSAGWGRANGYTF. The CDR3 coding sequence is TGTGCCTGGAGTGCCGGGTGGGGCAGGGCGAATGGCTACACCTTC.

The chain combines TRBV10-3 with TRBJ1-2; 7 nucleotides match TRBD1. V gave up 3 bases and J gave up 4 bases; unmatched junction bases: 8. Germline CDR1 ENHRY, CDR2 SYGVKD. The CDR3 covers 15 residues. The CDR3 nucleotides read TGTGCCATCAGTGAAGAGGACAGGCGGAGCTATGGCTACACCTTC. Protein: CAISEEDRRSYGYTF.

Only a few counts were recorded for this clone. The V and J genes are TRBV9 and TRBJ1-2; TRBD1 might be the D (6 bases). The CDR3 loop spans 14 amino acids. The germline V and J ends were trimmed by 7 bases and 1 base, with 14 bases remaining between them. CDR1 is SGDLS and CDR2 is YYNGEE in the germline V gene. The CDR3 DNA is TGTGCCAGCGGACCGGGACACCATAACTATGGCTACACCTTC. Its protein is CASGPGHHNYGYTF.